These 4 T cell receptor beta chains originate from one sample sequenced in a study of early T cells in non-severe SARS-CoV-2 infection. TCRdb fed the 5' RACE reads into MiXCR, producing one record per CDR3 protein. The table has more than 55,000 distinct CDR3 sequences, approximately 6.1% seen once; the top ten hold around 3.4%. Source: whole blood, taken at baseline. The receptors come from an adult who was a healthcare worker with PCR-confirmed SARS-CoV-2 infection or an uninfected control (not recorded which).

At least ten counts were recorded for this clonotype. The V gene is TRBV29-1, the J gene TRBJ1-1; D ambiguous. Per germline, CDR1 SQVTM and CDR2 ANQGSEA. CDR3 size: 13 residues. V lost 3 bases and J 2 bases, leaving 10 bases between the germline ends. CDR3 amino acids: CSVDSWGNTEAFF. CDR3 DNA: TGCAGCGTTGATTCTTGGGGAAACACTGAAGCTTTCTTT.

This clonotype was observed many times. The chain is built from TRBV18 and TRBJ2-5; TRBD1 agrees at 7 bases. The V gene's germline CDR1 is KGHSH and CDR2 LQKENI. The CDR3 is 13 amino acids. V lost 5 bases and J lost 4; bases outside the gene matches: 4. CDR3 nucleotides: TGTGCCAGCTCAGACAGGGCCGGAGAGACCCAGTACTTC. This sequence encodes CASSDRAGETQYF.

The CDR3 DNA reads as TGTGCCAGCAGTGGCAGGATCTCCTACGAGCAGTACTTC. Amino acids: CASSGRISYEQYF. The chain carries TRBV7-9 and TRBJ2-7, with D unresolved. V dropped 6 bases and J dropped 0 bases, with 9 bases sitting between them. Germline CDR1 reads SEHNR; CDR2 reads FQNEAQ (reference sequence). The CDR3 runs to 13 residues. Using reference TRBV7-9 and TRBJ2-7 for the parts outside the CDR3, the full variable domain is DTGVSQNPRHKITKRGQNVTFRCDPISEHNRLYWYRQTLGQGPEFLTYFQNEAQLEKSRLLSDRFSAERPKGSFSTLEIQRTEQGDSAMYLCASSGRISYEQYFGPGTRLTVT.

This clonotype was counted between two and nine times. The rearrangement uses TRBV11-2 and TRBJ1-1; D is possibly TRBD1 (5 bases). This CDR3 contains 14 residues. V was cut by 3 bases and J by 2 bases, with 10 bases left in between. In germline, CDR1 is SGHAT, CDR2 FQNNGV. CDR3 sequence: CASSLTESNTEAFF. The DNA for the CDR3 is TGTGCCAGCAGCTTGACAGAGAGTAACACTGAAGCTTTCTTT.